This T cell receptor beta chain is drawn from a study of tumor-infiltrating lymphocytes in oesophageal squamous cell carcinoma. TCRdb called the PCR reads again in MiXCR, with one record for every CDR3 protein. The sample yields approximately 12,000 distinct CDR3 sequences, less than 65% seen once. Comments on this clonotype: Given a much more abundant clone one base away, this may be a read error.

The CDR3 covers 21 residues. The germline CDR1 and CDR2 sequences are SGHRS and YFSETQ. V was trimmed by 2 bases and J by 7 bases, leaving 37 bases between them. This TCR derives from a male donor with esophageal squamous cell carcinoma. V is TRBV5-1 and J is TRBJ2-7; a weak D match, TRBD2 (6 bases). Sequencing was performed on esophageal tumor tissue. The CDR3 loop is CASSLPARVSGPGPSYNEQYF. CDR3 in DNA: TGCGCCAGCAGCTTACCCGCAAGGGTGAGCGGGCCGGGACCTTCCTACAATGAGCAGTACTTC.